This TCR beta chain was obtained from a study of blood T cell repertoires in COVID-19. Background on the study: Whether acute or convalescent, the COVID-19 samples came from the United States, Italy and Spain. The analysed material was cDNA or gDNA that came from T cells, B-cell-depleted T cells, or PBMCs.

While infection was still active, Seattle patients were enrolled and then followed longitudinally. CDR3 length: 15 residues. V shed 0 bases and J 1 base; nucleotides not matched to a gene: 2. Per the original methods: By means of reference gene primer amplification, nucleated cell counts were estimated. The repertoire was sequenced with immunoSEQ multiplex PCR; TCRdb's copy has only in-frame clones and lacks some. That table gives V, J and clone size, and the DNA gave D and trimming. The table includes about 65,000 clones, about 80% detected once. The V and J genes are TRBV23-1 and TRBJ2-5; 7 bases are shared with TRBD1. TRBV23-1 is treated as an ORF (open reading frame) with a function not yet certain. This TCR came from a man over 45 with COVID-19, enrolled during active disease. Sequencing was carried out using peripheral blood. Here the CDR3 reads CASSQSGDSQETQYF. The CDR3 bases are TGCGCCAGCAGTCAATCAGGGGACAGCCAAGAGACCCAGTACTTC.